The 9 T cell receptor beta chains presented below share a single source sample, sequenced in a study of graft-versus-host responses after intestinal transplantation. The antigens for these receptors are not known. Repertoires were generated with immunoSEQ multiplex PCR, while TCRdb's copy carries only in-frame clones and drops some. The repertoire holds tens of thousands of clones, with 94% as singletons. The specimen was unstimulated CD4+ T cells sorted from spleen or lymph node cells, collected before transplant. The receptor set was obtained from a human donor who was the organ donor for an intestinal transplant.

The rearrangement uses TRBV7-2 and TRBJ2-4, with D unresolved. Germline CDR1 reads SGHTA; CDR2 reads FQGNSA. V was pared by 3 bases and J by 0 bases, with 9 bases between. The CDR3 spans 15 residues. The CDR3 coding sequence is TGTGCCAGCAGCTTTCCCGCAGTAGCCAAAAACATTCAGTACTTC. Translated, it gives CASSFPAVAKNIQYF. Together with reference TRBV7-2 and TRBJ2-4, the CDR3 gives the full variable domain: GAGVSQSPSNKVTEKGKDVELRCDPISGHTALYWYRQSLGQGLEFLIYFQGNSAPDKSGLPSDRFSAERTGGSVSTLTIQRTQQEDSAVYLCASSFPAVAKNIQYFGAGTRLSVL.

J is TRBJ2-5 and V is TRBV5-5, with TRBD1 identical over 8 bases. J was trimmed by 2 bases and V by 3 bases; bases with no gene match: 6. There are 15 residues in the CDR3. CDR1 is SGHKS, CDR2 YYEKEE, per germline (reference sequence). In nucleotides, the CDR3 is TGTGCCAGCAGCTCGGACAGGGTGCGACAAGAGACCCAGTACTTC. It specifies CASSSDRVRQETQYF.

CDR3 in DNA: TGTGCCAGCAGTTACTCCGGCAGAAACACCGGGGAGCTGTTTTTT. As protein: CASSYSGRNTGELFF. The chain carries TRBV6-5 and TRBJ2-2; D is unresolved. Germline loops: CDR1 MNHEY, CDR2 SVGAGI. The CDR3 has 15 residues. V lost 0 bases, J lost 2 bases, and 7 bases lay in between.

The chain employs TRBV7-2 and TRBJ2-5, with D tentatively TRBD2 (5 bases). CDR1 and CDR2 (germline): SGHTA, FQGNSA. The CDR3 totals 14 residues. The ends were cut back, 2 bases at V and 0 bases at J, with 7 bases in the middle. The CDR3 region is CASSLSGYQETQYF. The CDR3 DNA is TGTGCCAGCAGCTTATCGGGGTACCAAGAGACCCAGTACTTC.

V usage is TRBV7-9 and J usage is TRBJ2-3, with TRBD2 identical over 7 bases. Trimming removed 7 bases from V and 0 bases from J; junction bases left unmatched: 4. The germline CDR1 and CDR2 sequences are SEHNR and FQNEAQ (reference sequence). This CDR3 comprises 14 residues. CDR3 protein: CASTERGSTDTQYF. CDR3 in DNA: TGTGCCAGCACGGAGCGGGGTAGCACAGATACGCAGTATTTT.

This chain links TRBV13 with TRBJ1-1; 10 nucleotides agree with TRBD1. This CDR3 has 14 amino acids. Germline lookup yields CDR1 PRHDT and CDR2 FYEKMQ (reference sequence). Losses at the gene ends were 4 bases for V and 5 bases for J; bases not matched to a gene: 4. Here the CDR3 reads CASSSDRGRTEAFF. For the CDR3, the DNA is TGTGCCAGCAGCTCTGACAGGGGGCGGACTGAAGCTTTCTTT.

This clone was seen once. The chain employs TRBV7-9 and TRBJ2-5; 7 bases line up with TRBD1. The end of the DNA fits TRBJ2-7 better, so the J call may be wrong. The length of the CDR3 is 16 residues. Germline V CDR1 and CDR2: SEHNR, FQNEAQ (reference sequence). The DNA of the CDR3 is TGTGCCAGCAGCTTAGTAGGTATTCGGACAGGCAACGAGCAGTACTTC. It codes for CASSLVGIRTGNEQYF.

The rearrangement joins TRBV6-6 to TRBJ1-4; D gene uncertain. The germline V gene encodes CDR1 MNHNY and CDR2 SVGAGI (reference sequence). The ends were cut back, 5 bases at V and 7 bases at J, with 8 bases in the middle. This CDR3 is 12 amino acids long. CDR3 loop: CASSLSSEKLFF. CDR3 coding DNA: TGTGCCAGCAGTCTCAGTAGTGAAAAACTGTTTTTT.

The chain combines TRBV5-6 with TRBJ2-7, with D maybe TRBD1 (6 bases). CDR1 and CDR2 from the germline V gene are SGHDT and YYEEEE. The CDR3 has 17 amino acids. Trimming cost V 3 bases and J 0 bases, with 19 bases left between them. The CDR3 DNA reads as TGTGCCAGCAGCTCAAGCCCGGGACACCTGAGCTCCTACGAGCAGTACTTC. This sequence encodes CASSSSPGHLSSYEQYF. Variable domain in full (rest from reference TRBV5-6 and TRBJ2-7): DAGVTQSPTHLIKTRGQQVTLRCSPKSGHDTVSWYQQALGQGPQFIFQYYEEEERQRGNFPDRFSGHQFPNYSSELNVNALLLGDSALYLCASSSSPGHLSSYEQYFGPGTRLTVT.